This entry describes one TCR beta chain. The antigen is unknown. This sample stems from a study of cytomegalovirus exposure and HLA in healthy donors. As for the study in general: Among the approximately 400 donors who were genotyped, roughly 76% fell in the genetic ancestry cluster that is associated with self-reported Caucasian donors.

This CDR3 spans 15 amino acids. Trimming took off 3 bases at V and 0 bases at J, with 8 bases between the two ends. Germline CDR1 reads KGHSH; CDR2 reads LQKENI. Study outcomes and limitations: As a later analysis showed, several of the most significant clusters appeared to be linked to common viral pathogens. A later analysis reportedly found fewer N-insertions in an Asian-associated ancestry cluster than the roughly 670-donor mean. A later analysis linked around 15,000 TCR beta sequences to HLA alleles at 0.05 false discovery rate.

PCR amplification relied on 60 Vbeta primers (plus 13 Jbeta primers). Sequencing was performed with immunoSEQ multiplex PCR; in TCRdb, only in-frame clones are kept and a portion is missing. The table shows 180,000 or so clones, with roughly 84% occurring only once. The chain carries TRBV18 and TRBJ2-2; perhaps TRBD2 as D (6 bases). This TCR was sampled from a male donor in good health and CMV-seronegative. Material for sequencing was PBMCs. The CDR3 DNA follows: TGTGCCAGCTCACCCTGGGAGGCGAACACCGGGGAGCTGTTTTTT. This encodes CASSPWEANTGELFF.